One and the same sample provided the 30 T cell receptor beta chains below, sequenced in a study of cytomegalovirus exposure and HLA in healthy donors. It was with 60 Vbeta and 13 Jbeta primers that the PCR ran. The table came from immunoSEQ multiplex PCR; TCRdb's copy has only in-frame clones and leaves some out. This sample has fewer than 110,000 clones; roughly 70% occur once, and the top ten carry 2.5% to 4%. The specimen was PBMCs. The receptors come from a woman between 50 and 59 years old in good health and CMV-seronegative.

The J gene is TRBJ2-7, the V gene TRBV21-1; TRBD1 was called by the table and not checked on the DNA. TRBV21-1 is an annotated pseudogene. The CDR3 spans 14 residues. CDR3 sequence reads: CASSNQYRAYEQYF. In DNA form, the CDR3 reads TGTGCCAGCAGCAATCAATACAGGGCCTACGAGCAGTACTTC.

The chain recombines TRBV5-4 with TRBJ1-4; 9 positions match TRBD1. This CDR3 region has 15 residues. Germline V gene data show CDR1 as SGHNT and CDR2 as YYREEE (reference sequence). V trimming: 4 bases; J trimming: 4 bases; junction bases outside the gene matches: 5. The CDR3 loop reads CASSPGTGINEKLFF. The CDR3 DNA is TGTGCCAGCAGCCCCGGGACAGGGATTAATGAAAAACTGTTTTTT. The entire variable domain, with the rest obtained from reference TRBV5-4 and TRBJ1-4, is as follows: ETGVTQSPTHLIKTRGQQVTLRCSSQSGHNTVSWYQQALGQGPQFIFQYYREEENGRGNFPPRFSGLQFPNYSSELNVNALELDDSALYLCASSPGTGINEKLFFGSGTQLSVL.

The chain uses TRBV10-3 and TRBJ1-4; 8 bases match TRBD1. The CDR3 runs to 13 residues. V lost 10 bases, J lost 5 bases, and 6 bases stayed unmatched. Germline CDR1 ENHRY, CDR2 SYGVKD. The CDR3 sequence: CATGRTGNEKLFF. The CDR3 DNA reads as TGTGCCACCGGCAGGACAGGGAATGAAAAACTGTTTTTT.

The genes are TRBV19 and TRBJ2-3, with D possibly matching TRBD2 (6 bases). Germline CDR1 reads LNHDA; CDR2 reads SQIVND (reference sequence). Trimming took 7 bases from V and 0 from J, leaving 14 bases between them. This CDR3 is 15 amino acids long. The CDR3 coding sequence is TGTGCCAGTACCATCGGGGGATATAGCACAGATACGCAGTATTTT. Translating it yields CASTIGGYSTDTQYF.

This sequence joins TRBV4-2 and TRBJ2-2; 7 bases are a match to TRBD1. V lost 7 bases to trimming and J lost 4 bases; unmatched junction nucleotides: 9. The CDR3 runs 15 residues. Germline CDR1 is LGHNA and CDR2 is YNFKEQ. CDR3 in DNA: TGTGCCAGCACTTTAAGGCCAGGGGGCACCGGGGAGCTGTTTTTT. Amino acids: CASTLRPGGTGELFF.

In its sample, this clone was seen a few times. The gene calls are TRBV29-1 and TRBJ1-5, with D tentatively TRBD1 (5 bases). The germline V and J ends were trimmed by 6 bases and 1 base, with 10 bases remaining between them. This CDR3 spans 13 amino acids. Germline V lookup: CDR1 SQVTM, CDR2 ANQGSEA. The CDR3 is CSVGGASNQPQHF. The CDR3 DNA is TGCAGCGTAGGCGGGGCGAGCAATCAGCCCCAGCATTTT.

The chain links TRBV2 to TRBJ1-6; a weak D match, TRBD1 (5 bases). Trimming pared 8 bases from V and 7 bases from J, leaving 15 bases between. Germline values: CDR1 SNHLY, CDR2 FYNNEI. This CDR3 spans 14 amino acids. The CDR3 here is CASQQAAGNSPLHF. The CDR3 nucleotides are TGTGCCAGCCAACAGGCAGCGGGGAATTCACCCCTCCACTTT.

This clone is a singleton in its sample. The chain links TRBV15 to TRBJ2-5; 7 bases align to TRBD1. The CDR3 covers 14 residues. Germline CDR1 reads LNHNV; CDR2 reads YYDKDF (reference sequence). Trimming took 8 bases from V and 2 from J; bases not matched to a gene: 8. CDR3 sequence: CATGTRDRQETQYF. CDR3 coding DNA: TGTGCCACCGGGACCCGGGACAGACAAGAGACCCAGTACTTC.

This clone was seen a handful of times. This CDR3 reads CSVLERGGRTDTQYF. CDR3 bases: TGCAGCGTCCTAGAGCGGGGGGGGAGAACAGATACGCAGTATTTT. The chain carries TRBV29-1 and TRBJ2-3, with 10 bases lining up with TRBD2. Germline V lookup: CDR1 SQVTM, CDR2 ANQGSEA. CDR3 length equals 15 residues. V was pared by 6 bases and J by 3 bases, with 9 bases of the junction left unmatched.

There are a few counts of this clone. V usage is TRBV15 and J usage is TRBJ2-3; TRBD1 might be the D (6 bases). Germline V gene sequence: CDR1 LNHNV, CDR2 YYDKDF (reference sequence). V was clipped by 5 bases and J by 10 bases, with 19 bases between them. The CDR3 has 14 amino acids. This CDR3 is CATSGGHGIHPQYF. For the CDR3, the DNA is TGTGCCACCAGCGGGGGACATGGGATTCATCCGCAGTATTTT.

This sequence joins TRBV4-1 and TRBJ2-7; no definite D call. Trimming stripped 4 bases from V and 3 bases from J, with 10 bases between. The CDR3 sequence is 13 residues long. Per the germline V gene, CDR1 is MGHRA and CDR2 is YSYEKL. CDR3 in amino acids: CASSLDTNYEQYF. CDR3 bases: TGCGCCAGCAGCCTCGACACAAACTACGAGCAGTACTTC.

The CDR3 DNA follows: TGCAGCGTCGCCGGGACAGGGTTCCAAGAGACCCAGTACTTC. Its translation is CSVAGTGFQETQYF. J is TRBJ2-5 and V is TRBV29-1; 9 bases fit TRBD1. Germline lookup yields CDR1 SQVTM and CDR2 ANQGSEA. Germline trimming cut 6 bases from V and 1 base from J; bases unmatched to any gene: 6. This CDR3 is 14 amino acids long.

The CDR3 nucleotides are TGCGCCAGCAGCTTGGGGGGACAGGGCCATGGCTACACCTTC. The encoded protein is CASSLGGQGHGYTF. The chain links TRBV5-1 to TRBJ1-2, with 9 positions matching TRBD1. The CDR3 has 14 amino acids. Germline loops: CDR1 SGHRS, CDR2 YFSETQ. J lost 6 bases, V lost 0 bases, and 3 bases had no gene match.

The table lists this clone with a few counts. The chain is built from TRBV19 and TRBJ1-1; D is perhaps TRBD1 (5 bases). Per germline, CDR1 LNHDA and CDR2 SQIVND (reference sequence). V was pared by 3 bases and J by 4 bases, with 12 bases between. This CDR3 has 14 residues. The CDR3 DNA follows: TGTGCCAGTAGTATGGGGGAGGGTGGCACTGAAGCTTTCTTT. It is translated as CASSMGEGGTEAFF.

The chain uses TRBV11-1 and TRBJ2-1, with 9 bases aligning to TRBD2. V was clipped by 0 bases and J by 3 bases; unmatched bases: 6. The length of the CDR3 is 17 residues. CDR1 SGHAT and CDR2 FQDESV come from the germline V gene (reference sequence). CDR3 sequence reads: CASSLAVAGELYNEQFF. The CDR3 bases are TGTGCCAGCAGCTTAGCGGTAGCGGGAGAACTCTACAATGAGCAGTTCTTC.

The CDR3 is CASERTSGLDYEQYF. In DNA form, the CDR3 reads TGTGCCAGCGAACGGACTAGCGGGCTCGACTACGAGCAGTACTTC. This chain connects TRBV6-1 to TRBJ2-5, with 11 bases matching TRBD2. The J call is doubtful: the DNA matches TRBJ2-7 better. Germline V lookup: CDR1 MNHNS, CDR2 SASEGT. The CDR3 extends over 15 amino acids.

This clone was counted a few times. The rearrangement uses TRBV7-8 and TRBJ2-7, with 7 bases identical to TRBD2. CDR1 is SGHVS and CDR2 is FQNEAQ in the germline V gene. Trimming removed 5 bases from V and 2 bases from J; junction bases left unmatched: 6. The CDR3 contains 14 residues. The CDR3 DNA reads as TGTGCCAGCAGCCAGGGACTAACAACCTACGAGCAGTACTTC. Translated: CASSQGLTTYEQYF.

The gene calls are TRBV28 and TRBJ2-6; 7 positions match TRBD2. V shed 5 bases, J shed 0 bases, and the junction held 4 bases outside the gene matches. CDR3 length: 16 residues. Germline V gene lookup returns CDR1 MDHEN and CDR2 SYDVKM. CDR3 amino acids: CASSGTTYSGANVLTF. Here the CDR3 DNA reads TGTGCCAGCAGTGGGACTACCTACTCTGGGGCCAACGTCCTGACTTTC.

The V call is TRBV5-1, the J call TRBJ1-2; D remains ambiguous. CDR1 SGHRS and CDR2 YFSETQ come from the germline V gene. The CDR3 has 14 amino acids. The V end lost 2 bases, the J end lost 0 bases, and 8 bases lay between the germline ends. Written as DNA, the CDR3 is TGCGCCAGCAGCTTACGCGGGACTAACTATGGCTACACCTTC. This translates into CASSLRGTNYGYTF.

This chain joins TRBV30 and TRBJ1-6, with TRBD1 matching over 9 bases. The CDR3 is 12 amino acids. V trimming: 8 bases; J trimming: 9 bases; junction bases outside the gene matches: 5. CDR1 and CDR2 from the germline V gene are GTSNPN and SVGIG (reference sequence). CDR3 sequence reads: CAKQTGGSPLHF. In nucleotides, the CDR3 is TGTGCCAAACAGACAGGGGGTTCACCCCTCCACTTT.

The gene calls are TRBV5-1 and TRBJ1-2; D uncertain. Trimming left V 1 base short and J 2 bases short, with 6 bases between. In germline, CDR1 is SGHRS, CDR2 YFSETQ. This CDR3 comprises 13 residues. The CDR3 DNA is TGCGCCAGCAGCTTGTCACGGAACTATGGCTACACCTTC. Its translation is CASSLSRNYGYTF. Combining the CDR3 with reference TRBV5-1 and TRBJ1-2 gives the whole variable domain KAGVTQTPRYLIKTRGQQVTLSCSPISGHRSVSWYQQTPGQGLQFLFEYFSETQRNKGNFPGRFSGRQFSNSRSEMNVSTLELGDSALYLCASSLSRNYGYTFGSGTRLTVV.

This clone was found a few times. The chain carries TRBV2 and TRBJ2-1, with 7 bases fitting TRBD2. This CDR3 comprises 15 residues. The junction had 5 bases not matched to a gene; V was cut back by 4 bases and J by 2 bases. Germline-derived CDR1 and CDR2 are SNHLY and FYNNEI. CDR3 sequence (DNA): TGTGCCAGCAGTGGGTCCGGGACTACCTACAATGAGCAGTTCTTC. This codes for CASSGSGTTYNEQFF.

This rearrangement joins TRBV7-2 to TRBJ2-3, with TRBD2 identical over 13 bases. The CDR3 has 16 amino acids. The germline V gene encodes CDR1 SGHTA and CDR2 FQGNSA. The ends lost 6 bases at V and 6 bases at J; junction bases unmatched: 9. The CDR3 spells CASRAAGLAGRDTQYF. CDR3 sequence (DNA): TGTGCCAGCAGAGCCGCGGGACTAGCGGGGAGGGATACGCAGTATTTT.

The genes are TRBV7-9 and TRBJ2-4; D is uncertain. Germline V gene lookup returns CDR1 SEHNR and CDR2 FQNEAQ (reference sequence). V was shortened by 7 bases and J by 0 bases, with 10 bases between the two germline ends. The CDR3 is made up of 14 amino acids. DNA for the CDR3: TGTGCCAGCACGGCGGTACTAGCCAAAAACATTCAGTACTTC. Translated: CASTAVLAKNIQYF.

The chain is built from TRBV7-9 and TRBJ2-5, with 7 bases that match TRBD1. In germline, CDR1 is SEHNR, CDR2 FQNEAQ (reference sequence). V shed 2 bases and J 4 bases; nucleotides not matched to a gene: 4. The CDR3 has 14 amino acids. CDR3 sequence: CASSLKTGVETQYF. Here the CDR3 DNA reads TGTGCCAGCAGCTTAAAAACAGGGGTAGAGACCCAGTACTTC.

This clone ranks as medium-sized. This rearrangement joins TRBV6-4 to TRBJ2-1; TRBD2 aligns across 7 bases. J was trimmed by 4 bases and V by 2 bases; bases with no gene match: 5. Per germline, CDR1 MRHNA and CDR2 SNTAGT. The CDR3 has 15 amino acids. CDR3: CASSDGASGYNEQFF. The CDR3 coding sequence is TGTGCCAGCAGTGACGGGGCTAGCGGATACAATGAGCAGTTCTTC.

This clone was counted only a few times. V and J are TRBV4-1 and TRBJ1-2; tentative D call: TRBD1 (5 bases). The germline V gene encodes CDR1 MGHRA and CDR2 YSYEKL. The CDR3 is 13 amino acids. V lost 0 bases, J lost 7 bases, and 9 bases lay in between. As DNA, the CDR3 is TGCGCCAGCAGCCAAGACAGGGCGGCTGGCTACACCTTC. Translating gives CASSQDRAAGYTF.

The sample holds a few counts of this clone. This sequence joins TRBV13 and TRBJ1-2; 9 bases line up with TRBD1. The germline V gene has CDR1 PRHDT and CDR2 FYEKMQ (reference sequence). The CDR3 length is 14 residues. J was trimmed by 6 bases and V by 4 bases; bases with no gene match: 6. CDR3 bases: TGTGCCAGCAGCTACGGACAGGGGAGTAATGGCTACACCTTC. Its translation: CASSYGQGSNGYTF.

The J gene is TRBJ2-7, the V gene TRBV19, with TRBD2 identical over 14 bases. Looked up from germline, CDR1 is LNHDA and CDR2 is SQIVND (reference sequence). V lost 5 bases to trimming and J lost 4 bases; unmatched junction nucleotides: 4. The CDR3 consists of 15 residues. CDR3 region: CASSLGLAGEYEQYF. The CDR3 region has the DNA TGTGCCAGTAGTCTGGGACTAGCGGGGGAGTACGAGCAGTACTTC.

This chain connects TRBV28 to TRBJ2-2; D might be TRBD1 (5 bases). Germline values: CDR1 MDHEN, CDR2 SYDVKM. This CDR3 has 16 residues. V lost 6 bases and J 7 bases, leaving 21 bases between the germline ends. CDR3 nucleotide sequence: TGTGCCAGCAGCCTCAGGGTACTACCCTTGGTCGGGGAGCTGTTTTTT. Translation: CASSLRVLPLVGELFF. The variable domain in full, completed from reference TRBV28 and TRBJ2-2, reads DVKVTQSSRYLVKRTGEKVFLECVQDMDHENMFWYRQDPGLGLRLIYFSYDVKMKEKGDIPEGYSVSREKKERFSLILESASTNQTSMYLCASSLRVLPLVGELFFGEGSRLTVL.